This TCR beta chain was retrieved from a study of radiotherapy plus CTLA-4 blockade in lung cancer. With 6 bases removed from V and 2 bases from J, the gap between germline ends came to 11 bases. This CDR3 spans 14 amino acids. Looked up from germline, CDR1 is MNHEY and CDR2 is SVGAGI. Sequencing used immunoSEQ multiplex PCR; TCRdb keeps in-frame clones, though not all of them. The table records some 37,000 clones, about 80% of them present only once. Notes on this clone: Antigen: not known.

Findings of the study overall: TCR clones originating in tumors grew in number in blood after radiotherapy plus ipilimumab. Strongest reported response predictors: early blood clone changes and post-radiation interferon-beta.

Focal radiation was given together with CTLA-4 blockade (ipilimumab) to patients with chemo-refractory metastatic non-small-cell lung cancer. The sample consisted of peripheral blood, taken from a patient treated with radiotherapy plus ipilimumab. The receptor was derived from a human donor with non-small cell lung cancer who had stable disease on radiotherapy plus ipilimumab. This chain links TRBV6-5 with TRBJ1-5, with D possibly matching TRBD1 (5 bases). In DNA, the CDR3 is TGTGCCAGCAGGGGCCCGGGACGCAATCAGCCCCAGCATTTT. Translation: CASRGPGRNQPQHF.